The 27 T cell receptor beta chains given below trace back to one sample, sequenced in a study of PD-L1 blockade in urothelial cancer (dated by TCRdb to the late 2010s). The label giving this sample's time point can be read as: peripheral blood 6 weeks after treatment start. The library was produced with the immunoSEQ multiplex PCR assay. As stored in TCRdb, this immuneACCESS dataset retains in-frame rearrangements with V and J assigned. A fraction of the clones does not appear; measured against another copy, unresolved V genes explain less than half of the discrepancy, and the remainder lacks a known reason. The sample data list 120,000 or so clones, and about 82% of these were observed just once. Together, the top ten hold roughly 2.3% of the sample. Sequenced material: PBMCs, taken around atezolizumab (anti-PD-L1) treatment. These receptors all come from a man in his fifties or sixties with urothelial cancer.

The rearrangement uses TRBV28 and TRBJ2-7, with D unresolved. Trimming took off 3 bases at V and 9 bases at J, with 9 bases between the two ends. This CDR3 is built from 11 residues. Germline CDR1 MDHEN, CDR2 SYDVKM. CDR3: CASSFERGQYF. The DNA for the CDR3 is TGTGCCAGCAGTTTCGAACGCGGGCAGTACTTC.

V gene TRBV2 combines with J gene TRBJ1-1; D gene unclear. The CDR3 contains 15 residues. Looked up from germline, CDR1 is SNHLY and CDR2 is FYNNEI. Trimming left V 6 bases short and J 0 bases short, with 14 bases between. For the CDR3, the DNA is TGTGCCAGCAGGCTGACTGAATTCATGAACACTGAAGCTTTCTTT. Translation: CASRLTEFMNTEAFF. The variable domain in full, completed from reference TRBV2 and TRBJ1-1, reads EPEVTQTPSHQVTQMGQEVILRCVPISNHLYFYWYRQILGQKVEFLVSFYNNEISEKSEIFDDQFSVERPDGSNFTLKIRSTKLEDSAMYFCASRLTEFMNTEAFFGQGTRLTVV.

This clone was observed a handful of times. The chain couples TRBV19 to TRBJ1-1, with D maybe TRBD1 (5 bases). The V gene's germline CDR1 is LNHDA and CDR2 SQIVND (reference sequence). V shed 9 bases and J shed 4 bases, with 21 bases lying between them. The CDR3 sequence is 15 residues long. This CDR3 is CASLRLGEGITEAFF. Here the CDR3 DNA reads TGTGCCAGCCTAAGGTTGGGGGAGGGGATCACTGAAGCTTTCTTT.

The chain joins TRBV30 to TRBJ1-5; TRBD1 might be the D (6 bases). Germline loops: CDR1 GTSNPN, CDR2 SVGIG (reference sequence). V lost 7 bases and J 6 bases, leaving 13 bases between the germline ends. CDR3 length: 12 residues. This CDR3 reads CAFGGHGQPQHF. CDR3 bases: TGTGCCTTCGGGGGGCACGGTCAGCCCCAGCATTTT.

V is TRBV5-1 and J is TRBJ2-7, with D tentatively TRBD1 (6 bases). CDR3 length: 16 amino acids. Looked up from germline, CDR1 is SGHRS and CDR2 is YFSETQ. Trimming took off 0 bases at V and 6 bases at J, with 19 bases between the two ends. The CDR3, as DNA: TGCGCCAGCAGCTTGGAGATAAGAACAGGGTGGGCCGAGCAGTACTTC. Translated: CASSLEIRTGWAEQYF.

V and J are TRBV7-2 and TRBJ2-7, with 8 bases fitting TRBD2. The ends lost 5 bases at V and 0 bases at J; junction bases unmatched: 6. Germline lookup yields CDR1 SGHTA and CDR2 FQGNSA. The CDR3 extends over 15 amino acids. The CDR3 loop is CASSLKSGSSYEQYF. The CDR3 coding sequence is TGTGCCAGCAGCCTCAAGAGCGGGAGCTCCTACGAGCAGTACTTC.

The rearrangement links TRBV11-3 to TRBJ2-3; D may be TRBD1 (6 bases). CDR1 and CDR2 (germline): SGHNT, YENEEA. The CDR3 contains 16 residues. The V and J ends lost 1 base and 4 bases respectively, with 15 bases between them. The CDR3 reads CASSLALGASPDTQYF. The CDR3 nucleotides are TGTGCCAGCAGCTTAGCGCTGGGGGCTAGCCCAGATACGCAGTATTTT.

The genes are TRBV6-6 and TRBJ2-3; no clear D. Germline CDR1 is MNHNY and CDR2 is SVGAGI (reference sequence). V was trimmed by 7 bases and J by 0 bases, leaving 8 bases between them. There are 13 residues in the CDR3. CDR3 sequence (DNA): TGTGCCAGCACTGGGCCTAGCACAGATACGCAGTATTTT. Protein: CASTGPSTDTQYF.

This chain uses TRBV28 with TRBJ2-7; TRBD2 is a possible D gene (5 bases). The CDR3 contains 12 residues. The V gene's germline CDR1 is MDHEN and CDR2 SYDVKM. V lost 10 bases and J lost 3, with 13 bases in between. Here the CDR3 DNA reads TGTGCCACTCTAGCCTACGGCTACGAGCAGTACTTC. The encoded protein is CATLAYGYEQYF.

The V and J genes are TRBV19 and TRBJ2-7; 12 bases are shared with TRBD2. V lost 5 bases to trimming and J lost 6 bases; unmatched junction nucleotides: 11. This CDR3 is built from 16 residues. CDR1 is LNHDA, CDR2 SQIVND, per germline (reference sequence). CDR3 nucleotide sequence: TGTGCCAGTAGTTCCCTGGCTAGCGGGAGGGCGGGCGAGCAGTACTTC. The encoded protein is CASSSLASGRAGEQYF.

In the case of this clone: The sample carries other DNA sequences with the same CDR3. The CDR3 DNA follows: TGTGCCAGCAGTTTAAACAGCTATGGCTACACCTTC. Amino acids: CASSLNSYGYTF. This chain joins TRBV28 and TRBJ1-2; D is unresolved. Looked up from germline, CDR1 is MDHEN and CDR2 is SYDVKM. The CDR3 spans 12 residues. V was trimmed by 2 bases and J by 4 bases, leaving 5 bases between them.

V gene TRBV19 combines with J gene TRBJ2-1, with 14 bases aligning to TRBD2. The CDR3 is 14 residues long. V dropped 6 bases and J dropped 6; count of bases not matched to a gene: 1. The V gene's germline CDR1 is LNHDA and CDR2 SQIVND (reference sequence). DNA of the CDR3: TGTGCCAGTAGAGGGACTAGCGGGAGCAATGAGCAGTTCTTC. Its translation: CASRGTSGSNEQFF.

The chain is built from TRBV9 and TRBJ2-2; weak D call: TRBD1 (6 bases). The V gene lost 0 bases and the J gene lost 2 bases, with 11 bases spanning the gap. The CDR3 is 16 amino acids. Germline V gives CDR1 SGDLS, CDR2 YYNGEE. The DNA of the CDR3 is TGTGCCAGCAGCGTAGATGGGGGCGCAAACACCGGGGAGCTGTTTTTT. This encodes CASSVDGGANTGELFF.

The chain is built from TRBV7-9 and TRBJ2-3; 11 nucleotides match TRBD1. Trimming at V came to 0 bases and at J to 8 bases, leaving 7 bases not matched to a gene. Germline V gene sequence: CDR1 SEHNR, CDR2 FQNEAQ (reference sequence). The length of the CDR3 is 16 residues. The CDR3 DNA reads TGTGCCAGCAGCTTAGCGACAGGACAGGGGGCGGGTACGCAGTATTTT. Amino acids: CASSLATGQGAGTQYF.

This rearrangement joins TRBV6-5 to TRBJ2-7; tentatively, D is TRBD1 (6 bases). CDR3 length equals 15 residues. The germline V gene encodes CDR1 MNHEY and CDR2 SVGAGI. The V gene lost 4 bases and the J gene lost 3 bases, with 16 bases spanning the gap. The CDR3 sequence is CASSFATGPIYEQYF. The DNA for the CDR3 is TGTGCCAGCAGTTTTGCGACAGGACCTATCTACGAGCAGTACTTC.

CDR3 bases: TGTGCCAGCACCCAGGGGCGGGAGCAGTTCTTC. Translating gives CASTQGREQFF. V usage is TRBV7-3 and J usage is TRBJ2-1; weak D call: TRBD1 (6 bases). The V end lost 7 bases, the J end lost 10 bases, and 11 bases lay between the germline ends. Germline V gives CDR1 SGHTA, CDR2 FQGTGA. CDR3 length: 11 amino acids.

The chain has TRBV30 and TRBJ2-7; D perhaps matches TRBD1 (5 bases). Trimming removed 0 bases from V and 4 bases from J, with 16 bases in between. This CDR3 is built from 15 residues. CDR1 is GTSNPN and CDR2 is SVGIG in the germline V gene (reference sequence). The CDR3 region has the DNA TGTGCCTGGAGTGTAGACAGACCACCGGGTTACGAGCAGTACTTC. Translated, it gives CAWSVDRPPGYEQYF.

The CDR3 protein is CASSPNRAKSYEQYF. The CDR3 DNA is TGTGCCAGCTCACCGAACAGGGCGAAATCCTACGAGCAGTACTTC. This sequence joins TRBV18 and TRBJ2-7; maybe TRBD1 (6 bases). The V gene's germline CDR1 is KGHSH and CDR2 LQKENI. Trimming stripped 3 bases from V and 1 base from J, with 13 bases between. CDR3 size: 15 residues.

The chain joins TRBV11-1 to TRBJ2-4, with D hard to call. Per the germline V gene, CDR1 is SGHAT and CDR2 is FQDESV (reference sequence). The V gene lost 5 bases and the J gene lost 5 bases, with 13 bases spanning the gap. This CDR3 has 14 amino acids. The CDR3 loop is CASSPRLAENIQYF. DNA of the CDR3: TGTGCCAGCAGCCCGCGGCTCGCAGAAAACATTCAGTACTTC.

The chain has TRBV6-1 and TRBJ1-3, with TRBD1 as a possible D gene (5 bases). This CDR3 region has 15 residues. V gave up 6 bases and J gave up 1 base, with 13 bases separating them. Germline lookup yields CDR1 MNHNS and CDR2 SASEGT. CDR3 bases: TGTGCCAGCAGATTTATCGACAGTTCTGGAAACACCATATATTTT. Translation gives CASRFIDSSGNTIYF.

This rearrangement joins TRBV7-2 to TRBJ2-5; tentatively, D is TRBD2 (5 bases). Per germline, CDR1 SGHTA and CDR2 FQGNSA. The V gene lost 0 bases and the J gene lost 5 bases, with 13 bases spanning the gap. The CDR3 spans 15 residues. The CDR3 DNA reads as TGTGCCAGCAGCTTAGCGGGGTGGACTGGCGAGACCCAGTACTTC. Translated, it gives CASSLAGWTGETQYF.

The chain joins TRBV9 to TRBJ2-5; a possible D gene is TRBD1 (6 bases). V was shortened by 4 bases and J by 5 bases, with 12 bases between the two germline ends. CDR3 size: 13 residues. The germline CDR1 and CDR2 sequences are SGDLS and YYNGEE. The CDR3 nucleotides are TGTGCCAGCAGCACAAACGGACAGGAGACCCAGTACTTC. Amino acid sequence: CASSTNGQETQYF.

The V and J genes are TRBV19 and TRBJ2-1, with TRBD2 as a possible D gene (5 bases). This CDR3 region has 12 residues. The V and J ends lost 8 bases and 8 bases respectively, with 13 bases between them. Germline values: CDR1 LNHDA, CDR2 SQIVND (reference sequence). CDR3 DNA sequence: TGTGCCAGTTCGGGGTTTGTTGATGAGCAGTTCTTC. Protein sequence: CASSGFVDEQFF.

The V and J genes are TRBV7-3 and TRBJ2-7; 9 nucleotides agree with TRBD1. The germline gives CDR1 SGHTA, CDR2 FQGTGA. V lost 3 bases, J lost 6 bases, and 9 bases stayed unmatched. This CDR3 is 15 amino acids long. CDR3 in amino acids: CASSFGQGSFREQYF. As DNA, the CDR3 is TGTGCCAGCAGCTTTGGACAGGGGTCCTTCCGCGAGCAGTACTTC.

The genes are TRBV10-3 and TRBJ1-5; D remains unclear. Trimming shortened V by 3 bases and J by 6 bases, and 12 bases separated the two germline ends. Germline CDR1 reads ENHRY; CDR2 reads SYGVKD. There are 14 residues in the CDR3. CDR3 amino acids: CAISERGNRQPQHF. DNA for the CDR3: TGTGCCATCAGTGAACGAGGGAATCGTCAGCCCCAGCATTTT.

The rearrangement joins TRBV6-1 to TRBJ1-1; 7 bases match TRBD1. CDR1 and CDR2 from the germline V gene are MNHNS and SASEGT. The junction had 8 bases not matched to a gene; V was cut back by 3 bases and J by 7 bases. The CDR3 loop spans 14 amino acids. The CDR3 DNA sequence: TGTGCCAGCAGTGAGGAGGACAGGCCCTATGAAGCTTTCTTT. It translates to CASSEEDRPYEAFF.

This clone has a single count. J is TRBJ2-5 and V is TRBV19, with D tentatively TRBD1 (6 bases). CDR3 length: 13 amino acids. From germline, CDR1 is LNHDA and CDR2 SQIVND (reference sequence). The germline V and J ends were trimmed by 7 bases and 4 bases, with 13 bases remaining between them. DNA of the CDR3: TGTGCCAGTAAAGGCACAGGGCTAGAGACCCAGTACTTC. Amino acid sequence: CASKGTGLETQYF.